This passage covers 10 T cell receptor beta chains from one sample sequenced in a study of blood T cell repertoires in COVID-19 (dated by TCRdb to 2020 to 2021). Receptor amplification or capture employed the immunoSEQ multiplex PCR assay. TCRdb took over this immuneACCESS table, retaining in-frame rearrangements with V and J assigned. Such tables are incomplete; in checked studies, under half of the missing clones stem from an unresolved V gene, and the remainder is unexplained. This sample comprises 260,000 or so clones, roughly 88% of them detected only once. The ten most abundant clones make up 0.65% to 0.8% of the sample. Sequencing was performed on peripheral blood. These TCRs come from a human donor in a cohort sampled during active COVID-19.

V usage is TRBV28 and J usage is TRBJ1-3; D uncertain. Germline assignment: CDR1 MDHEN and CDR2 SYDVKM. This CDR3 is built from 14 residues. V lost 3 bases, J lost 3 bases, and 9 bases lay in between. In nucleotides, the CDR3 is TGTGCCAGCAGTTTTGGCGGCAGTGGAAACACCATATATTTT. Its protein product is CASSFGGSGNTIYF. The entire variable domain, with the rest obtained from reference TRBV28 and TRBJ1-3, is as follows: DVKVTQSSRYLVKRTGEKVFLECVQDMDHENMFWYRQDPGLGLRLIYFSYDVKMKEKGDIPEGYSVSREKKERFSLILESASTNQTSMYLCASSFGGSGNTIYFGEGSWLTVV.

V and J are TRBV24-1 and TRBJ1-5; D gene ambiguous. The CDR3 sequence is 14 residues long. V gave up 0 bases and J gave up 5 bases, with 7 bases separating them. Germline CDR1 reads KGHDR; CDR2 reads SFDVKD. The CDR3 bases are TGTGCCACCAGTGATTTGCAAAGCGATCAGCCCCAGCATTTT. Translation: CATSDLQSDQPQHF.

The chain couples TRBV6-2 or TRBV6-3 to TRBJ2-7; no firm D call. The CDR3 has 11 residues. Per the germline V gene, CDR1 is MNHEY and CDR2 is SVGEGT. Trimming pared 4 bases from V and 7 bases from J, leaving 8 bases between. The CDR3 coding sequence is TGTGCCAGCAGTTCGTCCGGTGAGCAGTACTTC. As protein: CASSSSGEQYF.

The V gene is TRBV11-2, the J gene TRBJ2-3; 8 bases line up with TRBD2. Germline-derived CDR1 and CDR2 are SGHAT and FQNNGV. The CDR3 extends over 14 amino acids. The junction had 10 bases not matched to a gene; V was cut back by 6 bases and J by 8 bases. CDR3 DNA: TGTGCCAGCAGAACTAATTTAGCGGGGACTACGCAGTATTTT. This codes for CASRTNLAGTTQYF.

The chain joins TRBV30 to TRBJ2-3, with D possibly TRBD1 on 5 matching bases. CDR3 length equals 13 residues. The V end was cut by 5 bases, the J end by 1 base, with 10 bases between. The germline V gene has CDR1 GTSNPN and CDR2 SVGIG (reference sequence). As DNA, the CDR3 is TGTGCCTGGGCCCTGGGGCGCACAGATACGCAGTATTTT. This sequence encodes CAWALGRTDTQYF.

The chain has TRBV4-1 and TRBJ1-1; D possibly corresponds to TRBD1 (5 bases). The CDR3 runs 14 residues. The V end lost 5 bases, the J end lost 5 bases, and 15 bases lay between the germline ends. The germline gives CDR1 MGHRA, CDR2 YSYEKL. The CDR3 loop reads CASSGGEGRTEAFF. In DNA form, the CDR3 reads TGCGCCAGCAGCGGGGGGGAGGGTCGTACTGAAGCTTTCTTT.

V and J are TRBV5-6 and TRBJ2-6, with D perhaps TRBD1 (6 bases). The CDR3 covers 19 residues. Germline values: CDR1 SGHDT, CDR2 YYEEEE. The germline V and J ends were trimmed by 0 bases and 0 bases, with 16 bases remaining between them. CDR3 DNA sequence: TGTGCCAGCAGCTTGGGGGCGGGCAGGGGAGTCTCTGGGGCCAACGTCCTGACTTTC. Its protein is CASSLGAGRGVSGANVLTF.

This sequence joins TRBV7-9 and TRBJ2-4, with 7 nucleotides matching TRBD2. The CDR3 length is 19 residues. V gave up 4 bases and J gave up 2 bases; unmatched junction bases: 17. From germline, CDR1 is SEHNR and CDR2 FQNEAQ (reference sequence). The CDR3 bases are TGTGCCAGCAGCTCGGGTTCCCCGGGGAGGGTAGAATCCAAAAACATTCAGTACTTC. It codes for CASSSGSPGRVESKNIQYF. Combining the CDR3 with reference TRBV7-9 and TRBJ2-4 gives the whole variable domain DTGVSQNPRHKITKRGQNVTFRCDPISEHNRLYWYRQTLGQGPEFLTYFQNEAQLEKSRLLSDRFSAERPKGSFSTLEIQRTEQGDSAMYLCASSSGSPGRVESKNIQYFGAGTRLSVL.

This sequence joins TRBV4-3 and TRBJ1-4; D remains ambiguous. This CDR3 has 14 residues. CDR1 LGHNA and CDR2 YSLEER come from the germline V gene. The germline V and J ends were trimmed by 0 bases and 8 bases, with 10 bases remaining between them. DNA of the CDR3: TGCGCCAGCAGCCAAGACCCAGGCGGGGAAAAACTGTTTTTT. Translated: CASSQDPGGEKLFF.

The rearrangement uses TRBV29-1 and TRBJ2-5, with 8 positions matching TRBD2. The CDR3 has 12 amino acids. V trimming: 5 bases; J trimming: 2 bases; junction bases outside the gene matches: 1. Germline V gene data show CDR1 as SQVTM and CDR2 as ANQGSEA. CDR3 amino acids: CSVTSGQETQYF. CDR3 DNA sequence: TGCAGCGTTACTAGCGGACAAGAGACCCAGTACTTC.